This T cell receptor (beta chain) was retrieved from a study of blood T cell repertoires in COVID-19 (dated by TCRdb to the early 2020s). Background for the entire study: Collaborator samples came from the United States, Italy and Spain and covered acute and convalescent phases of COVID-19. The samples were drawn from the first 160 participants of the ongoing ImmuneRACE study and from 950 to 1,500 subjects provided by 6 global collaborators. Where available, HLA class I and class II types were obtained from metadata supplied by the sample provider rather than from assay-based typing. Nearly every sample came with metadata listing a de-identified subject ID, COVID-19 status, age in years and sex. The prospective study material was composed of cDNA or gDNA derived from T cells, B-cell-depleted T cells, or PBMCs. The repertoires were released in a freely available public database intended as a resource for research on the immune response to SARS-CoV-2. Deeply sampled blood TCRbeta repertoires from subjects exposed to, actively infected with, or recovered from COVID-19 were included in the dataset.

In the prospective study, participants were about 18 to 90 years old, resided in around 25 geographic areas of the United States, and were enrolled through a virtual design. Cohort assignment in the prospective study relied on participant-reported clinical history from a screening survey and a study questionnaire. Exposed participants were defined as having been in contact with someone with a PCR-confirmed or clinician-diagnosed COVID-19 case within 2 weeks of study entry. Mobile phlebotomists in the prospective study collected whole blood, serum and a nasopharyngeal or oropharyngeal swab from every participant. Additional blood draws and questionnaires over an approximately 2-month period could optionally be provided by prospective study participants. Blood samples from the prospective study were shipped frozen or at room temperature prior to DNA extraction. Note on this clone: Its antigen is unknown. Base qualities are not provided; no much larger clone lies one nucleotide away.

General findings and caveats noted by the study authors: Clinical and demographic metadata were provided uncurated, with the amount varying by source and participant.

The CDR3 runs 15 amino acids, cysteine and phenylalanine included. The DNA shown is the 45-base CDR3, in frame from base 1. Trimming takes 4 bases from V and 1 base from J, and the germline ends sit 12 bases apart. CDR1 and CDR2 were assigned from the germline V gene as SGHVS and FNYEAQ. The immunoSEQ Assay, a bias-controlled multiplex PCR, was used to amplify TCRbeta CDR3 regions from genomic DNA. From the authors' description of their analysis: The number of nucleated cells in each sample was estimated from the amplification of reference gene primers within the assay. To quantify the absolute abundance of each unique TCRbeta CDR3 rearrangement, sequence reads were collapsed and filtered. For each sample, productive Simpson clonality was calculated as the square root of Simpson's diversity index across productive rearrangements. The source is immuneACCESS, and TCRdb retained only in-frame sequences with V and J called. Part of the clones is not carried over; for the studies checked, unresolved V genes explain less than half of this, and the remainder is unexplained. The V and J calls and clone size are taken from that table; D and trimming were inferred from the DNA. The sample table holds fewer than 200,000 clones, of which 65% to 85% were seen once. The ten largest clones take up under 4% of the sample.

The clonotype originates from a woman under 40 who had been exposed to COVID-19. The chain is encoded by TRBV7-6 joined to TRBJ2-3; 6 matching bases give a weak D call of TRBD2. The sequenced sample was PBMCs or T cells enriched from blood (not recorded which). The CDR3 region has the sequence CASSSHPSGTDTQYF. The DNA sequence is TGTGCCAGCAGCTCCCACCCTAGCGGCACAGATACGCAGTATTTT.